A selection of T cell receptor beta chains follows, all from one sample in a study of T cells expressing NK-cell markers. With the 5' RACE reads reprocessed, TCRdb shows one record per CDR3 protein and no DNA. Recorded here are roughly 180,000 distinct CDR3 sequences; the top ten clones represent roughly 21%. Sequencing input: blood T cells: a sorted CD56 or NKG2C T cell subset, CD4+ or CD8+ T cells, or bulk PBMC T cells (not recorded which). All receptors derive from a man aged 18 to 70 in good health. Each CDR3 is given with its conserved first and last residue.

v_call	j_call	cdr3_aa
TRBV27	TRBJ2-7	CASSLLGQGIYEQYF
TRBV27	TRBJ1-2	CASSLSHQGYGYTF
TRBV6-5	TRBJ2-1	CASSYFSSPSYNEQFF
TRBV20-1	TRBJ1-6	CSGVGSSYNSPLHF
TRBV7-8	TRBJ2-1	CASSGYGTSTNEQFF
TRBV5-1	TRBJ2-2	CASTAEEGRSLWDTGELFF
TRBV27	TRBJ1-5	CASSLSWGEGQPQHF
TRBV6-1	TRBJ1-1	CASSMSMNTEAFF
TRBV23-1	TRBJ2-5	CASSQVYRGRVETQYF
TRBV2	TRBJ2-2	CATQQGAGELFF
TRBV24-1	TRBJ2-7	CATSDFQAGDEQYF
TRBV5-1	TRBJ2-3	CASSGGSSGGAGDTQYF
TRBV5-1	TRBJ2-1	CASSLAGGEQFF
TRBV15	TRBJ2-3	CATSTELAGSYTQYF
TRBV24-1	TRBJ2-1	CATSDLGGWSYNEQFF
TRBV13	TRBJ1-2	CASARGTGDGYTF
TRBV7-2	TRBJ2-7	CASRPRDSSYEQYF
TRBV7-9	TRBJ1-1	CASSPSRADEAFF
TRBV5-1	TRBJ1-6	CASSLTGSQDNSPLHF
TRBV7-9	TRBJ2-7	CASSPGTSGVPREQYF
TRBV7-2	TRBJ2-7	CASSLSLAGSYEQYF
TRBV15	TRBJ2-5	CATSRDGQGETQYF
TRBV7-8	TRBJ1-1	CASSLARELNTEAFF
TRBV7-2	TRBJ2-7	CASSLEGGTEGYEQYF
TRBV6-5	TRBJ2-5	CASSPQAGAQETQYF
TRBV5-1	TRBJ1-1	CASSLAPGIAEAFF
TRBV2	TRBJ2-1	CASKGSFNEQFF
TRBV4-1	TRBJ2-7	CASSQQGPSGGVPPTYEQYF
TRBV4-2	TRBJ1-1	CASSQEWLGSVAFF
TRBV6-1	TRBJ2-3	CASSPGDRISDTQYF
TRBV9	TRBJ1-1	CASSVGGGLNTEAFF
TRBV6-5	TRBJ2-1	CASSYSGQGNYNEQFF
TRBV28	TRBJ2-3	CASSRSGDRTDTQYF
TRBV13	TRBJ2-3	CASSPNSGGGGTDTQYF
TRBV4-1	TRBJ2-2	CASSQDRGSPGELFF
TRBV29-1	TRBJ1-2	CSVAGASYGYTF
TRBV7-9	TRBJ2-2	CASSDRGDTGELFF
TRBV5-1	TRBJ2-1	CASSLGLAGEVNEQFF
TRBV20-1	TRBJ2-3	CSARGDRGYTQYF
TRBV7-7	TRBJ2-2	CASSSPAGELFF
TRBV3-1	TRBJ1-2	CASSQGQGVRNGYTF
TRBV20-1	TRBJ2-4	CSATRRGTKNIQYF
TRBV19	TRBJ2-7	CASSIIGGASLPYEQYF
TRBV9	TRBJ2-1	CASSDSRNEQFF
TRBV12-3/TRBV12-4	TRBJ2-5	CASSPSGGEETQYF
TRBV2	TRBJ2-7	CATRGEPYEQYF
TRBV28	TRBJ2-7	CASSLFLKDSLSSYEQYF
TRBV29-1	TRBJ2-1	CSVESGGPSSYNEQFF